This TCR beta chain was sequenced for a study of cytomegalovirus exposure and HLA in healthy donors. About the study: The approximately 130 validation repertoires matched the 500 to 750 first-cohort repertoires in platform, a later analysis reported.

Only in-frame clones appear in the TCRdb table, and some are missing; sequencing was by immunoSEQ multiplex PCR. Here the sample spans 100,000 or so clones, more than 75% being singletons. As concerns this clone: Its specificity is not known.

This CDR3 has 17 amino acids. CDR1 is MNHEY, CDR2 SMNVEV, per germline (reference sequence). V dropped 7 bases and J dropped 5; count of bases not matched to a gene: 9. Study findings and constraints: Usually a TCR sequence was rare, but some public TCRs were found in many donors. The investigators catalogued under 200 TCR beta chains as cytomegalovirus-associated. There were a few CMV-associated chains whose specificity for CMV antigens was confirmed in vitro.

Sequencing was performed on PBMCs. This clonotype was sampled from a young man in good health and CMV-seropositive. This rearrangement joins TRBV27 to TRBJ2-2, with TRBD2 matching over 14 bases. This CDR3 is CASTQGLAGVYTGELFF. In nucleotides, the CDR3 is TGTGCCAGCACCCAGGGACTAGCGGGAGTATATACCGGGGAGCTGTTTTTT.